This T cell receptor (beta chain) was profiled in a study of blood T cell repertoires in COVID-19 (TCRdb year 2020). With respect to the entire study: Samples covering the acute and convalescent phases of COVID-19 were provided by collaborators in the United States, Italy and Spain. The material from the prospective study consisted of cDNA or gDNA derived from T cells, B-cell-depleted T cells, or PBMCs. Subjects who had been exposed to COVID-19, were actively infected with it, or had recovered from it provided the deeply sampled blood TCRbeta repertoires that made up the dataset. A freely available public database, intended as a resource for researchers studying the immune response to SARS-CoV-2, is where the repertoires were released. Samples came from the ongoing ImmuneRACE study (first 160 participants) plus 1,254 subjects from 6 global collaborators. The sample metadata nearly always contained a de-identified subject ID, COVID-19 status, age in years and sex. Where available, HLA class I and class II types were taken from metadata supplied by the sample provider and were not determined by assay-based typing.

The immunoSEQ Assay, a bias-controlled multiplex PCR, was used to amplify TCRbeta CDR3 regions from genomic DNA. Processing in the source paper ran as follows. Nucleated cell counts per sample were estimated from amplification of reference gene primers within the assay. Sequence reads were collapsed and filtered to measure the absolute abundance of every unique TCRbeta CDR3 rearrangement. For each sample, productive Simpson clonality was calculated as the square root of Simpson's diversity index across productive rearrangements. TCRdb re-hosts the immuneACCESS table, in-frame sequences only. Its copies lack some clones; in the studies checked, an unresolved V gene accounts for under half of them, and the cause for the rest is not known. V and J calls and clone size are copied from that table; D and trimming were computed from the DNA. The sample has 400,000 to 500,000 clones on record, 70% to 90% of them singletons. Around 1.4% of the sample belongs to the ten largest clones.

Study-level results and caveats: The quantity of clinical and demographic metadata differed by source and by participant and was supplied without curation.

In its sample, this clone was seen a few times. There is no known antigen for this receptor. Base qualities are missing; no much larger clone stands one base away. V gives up 1 base and J gives up 0 bases, and the segment between their germline ends measures 16 bases. Reading the germline V gene gives CDR1 LGHNA and CDR2 YNFKEQ. CDR3 length: 19 amino acids, cysteine to phenylalanine. Only the CDR3 DNA is retained, 57 bases long and in frame from the first base. Each collaborating institution followed its own protocols to collect whole blood in K2EDTA tubes. Collaborator samples were shipped for TCRbeta analysis as frozen whole blood, isolated PBMCs, or DNA extracted from either sample type.

The material sequenced was peripheral blood. The TCR originated in a woman in her twenties or thirties with active or convalescent COVID-19. The rearranged chain carries TRBV4-2 and TRBJ1-6; the D gene is perhaps TRBD1, from 5 matching bases. The DNA is as follows: TGTGCCAGCAGCCAAGTTCCAGGGCAGGGAAGCTCCTATAATTCACCCCTCCACTTT. It translates to CASSQVPGQGSSYNSPLHF.